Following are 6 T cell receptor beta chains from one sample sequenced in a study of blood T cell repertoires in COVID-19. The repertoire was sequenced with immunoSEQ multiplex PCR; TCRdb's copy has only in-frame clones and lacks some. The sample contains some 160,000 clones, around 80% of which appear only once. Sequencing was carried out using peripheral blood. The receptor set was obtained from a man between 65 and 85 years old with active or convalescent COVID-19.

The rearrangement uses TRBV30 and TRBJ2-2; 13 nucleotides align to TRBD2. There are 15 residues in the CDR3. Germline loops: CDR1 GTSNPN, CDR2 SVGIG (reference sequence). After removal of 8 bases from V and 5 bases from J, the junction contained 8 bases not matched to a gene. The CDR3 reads CAGLGLAGATGELFF. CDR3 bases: TGTGCCGGCCTCGGACTAGCGGGGGCTACCGGGGAGCTGTTTTTT.

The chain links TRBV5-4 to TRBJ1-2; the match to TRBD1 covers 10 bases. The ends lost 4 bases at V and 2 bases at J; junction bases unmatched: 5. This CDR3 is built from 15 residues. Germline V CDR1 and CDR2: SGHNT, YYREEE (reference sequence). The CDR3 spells CASSIPTGGNYGYTF. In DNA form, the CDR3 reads TGTGCCAGCAGCATCCCGACAGGGGGCAACTATGGCTACACCTTC. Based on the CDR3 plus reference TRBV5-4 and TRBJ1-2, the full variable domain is ETGVTQSPTHLIKTRGQQVTLRCSSQSGHNTVSWYQQALGQGPQFIFQYYREEENGRGNFPPRFSGLQFPNYSSELNVNALELDDSALYLCASSIPTGGNYGYTFGSGTRLTVV.

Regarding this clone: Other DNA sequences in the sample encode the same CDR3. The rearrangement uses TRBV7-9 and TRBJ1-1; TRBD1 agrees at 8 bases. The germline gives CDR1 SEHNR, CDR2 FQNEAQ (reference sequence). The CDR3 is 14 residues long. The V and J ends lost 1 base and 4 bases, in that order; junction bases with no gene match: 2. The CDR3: CASSLGQGSTEAFF. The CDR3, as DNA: TGTGCCAGCAGCTTAGGACAGGGGAGCACTGAAGCTTTCTTT.

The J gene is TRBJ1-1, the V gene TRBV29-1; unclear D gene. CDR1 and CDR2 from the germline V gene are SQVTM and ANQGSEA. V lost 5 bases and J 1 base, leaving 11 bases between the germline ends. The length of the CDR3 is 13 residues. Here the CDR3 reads CSVREQWNTEAFF. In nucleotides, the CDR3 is TGCAGCGTTAGAGAACAGTGGAACACTGAAGCTTTCTTT.

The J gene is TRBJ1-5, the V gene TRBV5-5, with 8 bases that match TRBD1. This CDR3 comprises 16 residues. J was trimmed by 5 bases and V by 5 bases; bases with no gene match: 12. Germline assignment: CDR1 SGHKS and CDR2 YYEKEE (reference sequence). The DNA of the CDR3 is TGTGCCAGCAGTTTACAGGGGGAGAATTCGTATCAGCCCCAGCATTTT. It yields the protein CASSLQGENSYQPQHF.

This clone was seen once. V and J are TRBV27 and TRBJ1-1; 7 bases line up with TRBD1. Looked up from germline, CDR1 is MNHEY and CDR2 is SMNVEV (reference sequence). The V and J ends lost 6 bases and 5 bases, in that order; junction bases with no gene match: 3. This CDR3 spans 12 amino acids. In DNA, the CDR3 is TGTGCCAGCAGCCCGACAGGGACTGAAGCTTTCTTT. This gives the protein CASSPTGTEAFF.